Here is one T cell receptor beta chain with its context. Its matching antigen is unknown. This sample stems from a study of CD8+CD57+ T cells in acquired aplastic anemia. About the research overall: Isolated CD4+ and CD8+ cells, once sorted, yielded DNA averaging approximately 3 ug. CD4+ cells from healthy donors averaged about 10.8 million reads.

General study points: Controls and patients did not differ significantly in CD8+ Simpson's diversity. Around 30 was the count of CD8+ CDR3 sequences that patients shared with controls.

The germline V gene has CDR1 LNHDA and CDR2 SQIVND (reference sequence). Trimming removed 6 bases from V and 6 bases from J; junction bases left unmatched: 9. CDR3 length: 14 residues. Profiling that covered TCR beta VDJ and CDR3 relied on genomic DNA as its template. TCRdb redid the calling of the reads with MiXCR, one entry per CDR3 protein. The sample yields around 64,000 distinct CDR3 sequences, 55% seen once. Material for sequencing was sorted CD4+, CD8+, or CD8+CD57+ T cells (not recorded which) from PBMCs. This TCR was recovered from a human donor in good health, serving as a control. The chain couples TRBV19 to TRBJ1-2, with 8 bases fitting TRBD1. The CDR3 loop is CASRRRTGLHGYTF. The CDR3 DNA reads TGTGCCAGTAGACGCAGGACAGGGCTTCATGGCTACACCTTC.